The rows below give T cell receptor beta chains drawn from one sample of a study of CD4 T cells in relation to SARS-CoV-2 and coronaviruses. Their recognized antigens are unknown. Profiling relied on immunoSEQ multiplex PCR, and the TCRdb table lists in-frame clones only, not all of them. The data contain 20,000 to 25,000 clones, 78% of them singletons. The sample was CD4+ T cells from PBMCs, cultured in vitro. The source is a human donor in good health. The CDR3 runs from the conserved cysteine through the conserved F or W. A D gene is named only where the DNA matches it firmly. Size values are once, few and many counts, or a class for expanded clones, and some rows have none.

CDR3 protein: CASSPGRQGAFF
CDR3 DNA: TGTGCCAGCAGCCCAGGTAGACAGGGGGCTTTCTTT
J gene: TRBJ1-1
V gene: TRBV7-9
clone size: few
D gene: TRBD1

CDR3 protein: CASSLLRTGELFF
CDR3 DNA: TGTGCCAGCAGCCTGTTACGGACCGGGGAGCTGTTTTTT
J gene: TRBJ2-2
V gene: TRBV14
clone size: .
D gene: .

CDR3 protein: CASSLGPPGGYTF
CDR3 DNA: TGTGCCAGCAGCTTGGGGCCCCCGGGGGGCTACACCTTC
J gene: TRBJ1-2
V gene: TRBV5-6
clone size: .
D gene: .

CDR3 protein: CASSLGGLAGEETQYF
CDR3 DNA: TGTGCCAGCAGCCTGGGGGGACTAGCGGGAGAAGAGACCCAGTACTTC
J gene: TRBJ2-5
V gene: TRBV4-2
clone size: .
D gene: TRBD2

CDR3 protein: CAISGIPGGDEQFF
CDR3 DNA: TGTGCCATCAGTGGTATCCCGGGCGGGGATGAGCAGTTCTTC
J gene: TRBJ2-1
V gene: TRBV10-3
clone size: .
D gene: .

CDR3 protein: CASSLTSSADTQYF
CDR3 DNA: TGCGCCAGCAGCTTGACGTCATCAGCAGATACGCAGTATTTT
J gene: TRBJ2-3
V gene: TRBV5-1
clone size: once
D gene: .

CDR3 protein: CAWSDRGNQPQHF
CDR3 DNA: TGTGCCTGGAGTGACAGGGGCAATCAGCCCCAGCATTTT
J gene: TRBJ1-5
V gene: TRBV30
clone size: .
D gene: .

CDR3 protein: CAWIKGGSTDTQYF
CDR3 DNA: TGTGCCTGGATAAAGGGGGGGAGCACAGATACGCAGTATTTT
J gene: TRBJ2-3
V gene: TRBV30
clone size: .
D gene: .

CDR3 protein: CSASLFGNTEAFF
CDR3 DNA: TGCAGTGCTAGTCTTTTCGGGAACACTGAAGCTTTCTTT
J gene: TRBJ1-1
V gene: TRBV20-1
clone size: .
D gene: .

CDR3 protein: CASSLQGYGYTF
CDR3 DNA: TGTGCCAGCAGCTTACAAGGTTACGGCTACACCTTC
J gene: TRBJ1-2
V gene: TRBV11-2
clone size: .
D gene: .

CDR3 protein: CASSTGGGYEQYF
CDR3 DNA: TGTGCCAGCAGTACAGGGGGGGGGTACGAGCAGTACTTC
J gene: TRBJ2-7
V gene: TRBV13
clone size: .
D gene: .

CDR3 protein: CASSVGPTPYEQYF
CDR3 DNA: TGTGCCAGCAGCGTAGGCCCAACCCCCTACGAGCAGTACTTC
J gene: TRBJ2-7
V gene: TRBV9
clone size: .
D gene: .

CDR3 protein: CATSDPSGETYGYTF
CDR3 DNA: TGTGCCACCAGTGATCCGTCAGGGGAGACCTATGGCTACACCTTC
J gene: TRBJ1-2
V gene: TRBV24-1
clone size: .
D gene: .

CDR3 protein: CAISESPSGTSYNEQFF
CDR3 DNA: TGTGCCATCAGTGAGTCCCCTAGCGGGACTTCCTACAATGAGCAGTTCTTC
J gene: TRBJ2-1
V gene: TRBV10-3
clone size: .
D gene: TRBD2

CDR3 protein: CATSSSGTYEQYF
CDR3 DNA: TGTGCCACCAGTTCTAGCGGCACCTACGAGCAGTACTTC
J gene: TRBJ2-7
V gene: TRBV24-1
clone size: .
D gene: TRBD2

CDR3 protein: CSAWRETQYF
CDR3 DNA: TGCAGTGCTTGGAGGGAGACCCAGTACTTC
J gene: TRBJ2-5
V gene: TRBV20-1
clone size: .
D gene: .

CDR3 protein: CASTLRDRTEAFF
CDR3 DNA: TGTGCCAGCACGTTACGGGATCGGACTGAAGCTTTCTTT
J gene: TRBJ1-1
V gene: TRBV7-8
clone size: .
D gene: .

CDR3 protein: CATSGGSYEQYF
CDR3 DNA: TGTGCCACCTCAGGGGGCTCCTACGAGCAGTACTTC
J gene: TRBJ2-7
V gene: TRBV24-1
clone size: few
D gene: TRBD1

CDR3 protein: CASSQGLRGSEGLFF
CDR3 DNA: TGCGCCAGCAGCCAAGGGTTGCGCGGGAGTGAGGGGCTGTTTTTT
J gene: TRBJ2-2
V gene: TRBV4-1
clone size: .
D gene: TRBD2

CDR3 protein: CASSLQETQYF
CDR3 DNA: TGTGCCAGCAGCCTGCAAGAGACCCAGTACTTC
J gene: TRBJ2-5
V gene: TRBV14
clone size: .
D gene: .

CDR3 protein: CASSLTGDGYGYTF
CDR3 DNA: TGTGCCAGCAGCCTGACAGGGGATGGCTATGGCTACACCTTC
J gene: TRBJ1-2
V gene: TRBV7-3
clone size: once
D gene: TRBD1

CDR3 protein: CASSQDHRGLAFF
CDR3 DNA: TGTGCCAGCAGCCAAGATCACAGGGGACTGGCTTTCTTT
J gene: TRBJ1-1
V gene: TRBV14
clone size: .
D gene: TRBD1

CDR3 protein: CASSQVPRVSGENTEAFF
CDR3 DNA: TGTGCCAGCAGCCAAGTCCCCAGGGTAAGTGGAGAGAACACTGAAGCTTTCTTT
J gene: TRBJ1-1
V gene: TRBV3-1/TRBV3-2
clone size: .
D gene: .

CDR3 protein: CATKEQGAGKAFF
CDR3 DNA: TGTGCCACAAAAGAACAGGGGGCAGGTAAAGCTTTCTTT
J gene: TRBJ1-1
V gene: TRBV24-1
clone size: .
D gene: TRBD1

CDR3 protein: CASSQAGQWAFF
CDR3 DNA: TGTGCCAGCAGCCAAGCGGGACAGTGGGCTTTCTTT
J gene: TRBJ1-1
V gene: TRBV4-2
clone size: once
D gene: TRBD1

CDR3 protein: CASSFYGTGNEKLFF
CDR3 DNA: TGTGCCAGCAGTTTTTACGGGACAGGAAATGAAAAACTGTTTTTT
J gene: TRBJ1-4
V gene: TRBV28
clone size: once
D gene: TRBD1

CDR3 protein: CASSPPDFVTGELFF
CDR3 DNA: TGTGCCAGCTCACCACCCGATTTCGTCACCGGGGAGCTGTTTTTT
J gene: TRBJ2-2
V gene: TRBV18
clone size: .
D gene: .

CDR3 protein: CASSSSTSGGTDTQYF
CDR3 DNA: TGCGCCAGCAGCTCATCGACTAGCGGGGGTACAGATACGCAGTATTTT
J gene: TRBJ2-3
V gene: TRBV5-1
clone size: once
D gene: TRBD2

CDR3 protein: CASSYERGTYEQYF
CDR3 DNA: TGTGCCAGCAGTTACGAACGTGGGACCTACGAGCAGTACTTC
J gene: TRBJ2-7
V gene: TRBV6-5
clone size: .
D gene: .

CDR3 protein: CASSSGAGAEAFF
CDR3 DNA: TGTGCCAGCAGCTCGGGGGCGGGGGCTGAAGCTTTCTTT
J gene: TRBJ1-1
V gene: TRBV11-3
clone size: once
D gene: .

CDR3 protein: CASSETSGRADTQYF
CDR3 DNA: TGTGCCAGCAGTGAGACTAGCGGGAGGGCAGATACGCAGTATTTT
J gene: TRBJ2-3
V gene: TRBV2
clone size: .
D gene: TRBD2

CDR3 protein: CASSLSTDTQYF
CDR3 DNA: TGTGCCAGCAGCCTTAGCACAGATACGCAGTATTTT
J gene: TRBJ2-3
V gene: TRBV7-3
clone size: .
D gene: .

CDR3 protein: CASSAATGPNSPLHF
CDR3 DNA: TGTGCCAGCAGTGCCGCGACAGGGCCTAATTCACCCCTCCACTTT
J gene: TRBJ1-6
V gene: TRBV6-4
clone size: once
D gene: TRBD1

CDR3 protein: CAWSVLGRDHTYEQYF
CDR3 DNA: TGTGCCTGGAGTGTACTGGGGCGTGACCATACCTACGAGCAGTACTTC
J gene: TRBJ2-7
V gene: TRBV30
clone size: once
D gene: .

CDR3 protein: CASSLWGQPQHF
CDR3 DNA: TGTGCCAGCAGTTTGTGGGGTCAGCCCCAGCATTTT
J gene: TRBJ1-5
V gene: TRBV28
clone size: .
D gene: .

CDR3 protein: CASSELAGNQETQYF
CDR3 DNA: TGTGCCAGCAGTGAACTAGCGGGAAACCAAGAGACCCAGTACTTC
J gene: TRBJ2-5
V gene: TRBV6-1
clone size: .
D gene: TRBD2

CDR3 protein: CASSEGRSEAFF
CDR3 DNA: TGTGCCAGCAGCGAGGGACGGAGTGAAGCTTTCTTT
J gene: TRBJ1-1
V gene: TRBV5-4
clone size: .
D gene: .

CDR3 protein: CASSLGRTSGDNEQFF
CDR3 DNA: TGTGCCAGCTCATTGGGAAGGACTAGCGGAGACAATGAGCAGTTCTTC
J gene: TRBJ2-1
V gene: TRBV18
clone size: .
D gene: TRBD2

CDR3 protein: CASSWEGASYYEQYF
CDR3 DNA: TGCGCCAGCAGCTGGGAGGGAGCGTCTTACTACGAGCAGTACTTC
J gene: TRBJ2-7
V gene: TRBV5-1
clone size: .
D gene: TRBD2

CDR3 protein: CASSWTRGTEKLFF
CDR3 DNA: TGTGCCAGCAGTTGGACGAGAGGGACAGAAAAACTGTTTTTT
J gene: TRBJ1-4
V gene: TRBV7-8
clone size: few
D gene: .

CDR3 protein: CASSLGGLGANVLTF
CDR3 DNA: TGTGCCAGCAGCCTAGGAGGCCTCGGGGCCAACGTCCTGACTTTC
J gene: TRBJ2-6
V gene: TRBV7-9
clone size: .
D gene: .

CDR3 protein: CASSALGRGDEKLFF
CDR3 DNA: TGTGCCAGCAGCGCGTTAGGGAGGGGAGATGAAAAACTGTTTTTT
J gene: TRBJ1-4
V gene: TRBV7-3
clone size: .
D gene: .

CDR3 protein: CASSSGQGSDGYTF
CDR3 DNA: TGCGCCAGCAGCTCCGGACAGGGGTCGGATGGCTACACCTTC
J gene: TRBJ1-2
V gene: TRBV5-1
clone size: .
D gene: TRBD1

CDR3 protein: CASSLTGGVYQPQHF
CDR3 DNA: TGCGCCAGCAGCCTGACGGGCGGGGTTTATCAGCCCCAGCATTTT
J gene: TRBJ1-5
V gene: TRBV5-1
clone size: .
D gene: .

CDR3 protein: CASSLGRQRMSSYEQYF
CDR3 DNA: TGTGCCAGCAGCTTGGGAAGGCAAAGAATGAGCTCCTACGAGCAGTACTTC
J gene: TRBJ2-7
V gene: TRBV5-5
clone size: .
D gene: .